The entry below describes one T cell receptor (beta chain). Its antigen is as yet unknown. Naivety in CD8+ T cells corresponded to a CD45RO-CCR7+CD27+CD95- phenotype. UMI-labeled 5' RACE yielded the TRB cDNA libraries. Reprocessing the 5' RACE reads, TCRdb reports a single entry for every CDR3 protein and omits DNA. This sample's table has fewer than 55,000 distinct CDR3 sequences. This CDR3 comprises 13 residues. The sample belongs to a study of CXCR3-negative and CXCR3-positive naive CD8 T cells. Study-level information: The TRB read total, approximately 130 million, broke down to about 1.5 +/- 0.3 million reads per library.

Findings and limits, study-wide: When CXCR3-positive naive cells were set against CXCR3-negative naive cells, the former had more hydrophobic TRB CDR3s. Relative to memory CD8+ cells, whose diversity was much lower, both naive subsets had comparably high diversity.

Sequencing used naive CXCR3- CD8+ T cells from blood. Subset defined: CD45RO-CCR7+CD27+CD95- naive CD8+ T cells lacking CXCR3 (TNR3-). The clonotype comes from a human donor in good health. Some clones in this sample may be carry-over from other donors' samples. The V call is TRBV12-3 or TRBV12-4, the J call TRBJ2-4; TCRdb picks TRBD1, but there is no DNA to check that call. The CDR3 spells CASRKPGENIQYF.